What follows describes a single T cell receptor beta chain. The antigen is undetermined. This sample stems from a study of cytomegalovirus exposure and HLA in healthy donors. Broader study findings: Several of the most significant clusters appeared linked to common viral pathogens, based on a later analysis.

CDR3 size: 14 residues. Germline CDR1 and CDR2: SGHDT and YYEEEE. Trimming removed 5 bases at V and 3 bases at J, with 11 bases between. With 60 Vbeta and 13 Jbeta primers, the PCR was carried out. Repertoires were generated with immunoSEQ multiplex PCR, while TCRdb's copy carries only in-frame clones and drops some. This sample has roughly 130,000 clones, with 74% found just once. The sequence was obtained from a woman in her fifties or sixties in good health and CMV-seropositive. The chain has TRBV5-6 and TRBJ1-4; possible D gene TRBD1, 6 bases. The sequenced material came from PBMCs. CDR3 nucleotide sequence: TGTGCCAGCAGGAGACAGGACCCTAATGAAAAACTGTTTTTT. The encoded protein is CASRRQDPNEKLFF.